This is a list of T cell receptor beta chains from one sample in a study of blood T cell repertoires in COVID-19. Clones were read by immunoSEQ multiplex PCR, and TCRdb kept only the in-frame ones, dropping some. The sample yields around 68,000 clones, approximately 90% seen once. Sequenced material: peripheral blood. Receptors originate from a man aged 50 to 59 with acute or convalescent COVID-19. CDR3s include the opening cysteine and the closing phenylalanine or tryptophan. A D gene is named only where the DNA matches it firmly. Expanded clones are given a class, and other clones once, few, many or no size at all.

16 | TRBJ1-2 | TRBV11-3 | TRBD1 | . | TGTGCCAGCAGCTTAGAACCAACTACAGGGGGCTATGGCTACACCTTC | CASSLEPTTGGYGYTF
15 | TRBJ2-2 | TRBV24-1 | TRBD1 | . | TGTGCCACCACAGGACAGGGGATGAACACCGGGGAGCTGTTTTTT | CATTGQGMNTGELFF
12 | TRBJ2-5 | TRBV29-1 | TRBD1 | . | TGCAGCGGCCTACAGGGGGAAGAGACCCAGTACTTC | CSGLQGEETQYF
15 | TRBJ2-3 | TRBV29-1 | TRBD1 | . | TGCAGCGTCCTGAGTGCCCAGGGGGCTACAGATACGCAGTATTTT | CSVLSAQGATDTQYF
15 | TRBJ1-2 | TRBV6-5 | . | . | TGTGCCAGCAGTTACTCTGTAAACGGGAACTATGGCTACACCTTC | CASSYSVNGNYGYTF
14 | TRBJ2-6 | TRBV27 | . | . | TGTGCCAGCCGTCCTAGCTCTGGGGCCAACGTCCTGACTTTC | CASRPSSGANVLTF
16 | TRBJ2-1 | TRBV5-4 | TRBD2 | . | TGTGCCAGCAGCTTGATTTTCCCTAGCGGGAGGGTGGAGCAGTTCTTC | CASSLIFPSGRVEQFF
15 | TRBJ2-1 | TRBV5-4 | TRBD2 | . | TGTGCCAGCAGCTTGGGGCGGGAGATTTTCAATGAGCAGTTCTTC | CASSLGREIFNEQFF
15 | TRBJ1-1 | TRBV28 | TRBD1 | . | TGTGCCAGCACTCCGTCACAGGGGATGAACACTGAAGCTTTCTTT | CASTPSQGMNTEAFF
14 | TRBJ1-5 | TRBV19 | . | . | TGTGCCAGTAGTCCCCAAATGGGGCCTCAGCCCCAGCATTTT | CASSPQMGPQPQHF
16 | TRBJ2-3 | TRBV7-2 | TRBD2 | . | TGTGCCAGCAGCTTATTAGCGGGAGGACCCACAGATACGCAGTATTTT | CASSLLAGGPTDTQYF
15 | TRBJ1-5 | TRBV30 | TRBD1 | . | TGTGCCTGGAGGACCCGGGACAGGGTCAATCAGCCCCAGCATTTT | CAWRTRDRVNQPQHF
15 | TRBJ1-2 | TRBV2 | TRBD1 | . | TGTGCCAGCAGAGACAGGGGGCAGTGGAACTATGGCTACACCTTC | CASRDRGQWNYGYTF
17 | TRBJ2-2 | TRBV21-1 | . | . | TGTGCCAGCAGCATTAGACTAGCGGGGATTAACACCGGGGAGCTGTTTTTT | CASSIRLAGINTGELFF
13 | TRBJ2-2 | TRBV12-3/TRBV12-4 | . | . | TGTGCCAGCAGTGTCAGTAACACCGGGGAGCTGTTTTTT | CASSVSNTGELFF
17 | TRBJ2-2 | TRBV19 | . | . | TGTGCCAGTAGTAGGTTCCCAGGCCCAGCGAACACCGGGGAGCTGTTTTTT | CASSRFPGPANTGELFF
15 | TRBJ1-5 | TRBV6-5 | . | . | TGTGCCAGCAGTTACACGGCCAGGGGCAATCAGCCCCAGCATTTT | CASSYTARGNQPQHF
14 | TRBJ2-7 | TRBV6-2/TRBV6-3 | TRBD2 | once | TGTGCCAGCAGTTACTCCGGCGGGGGCTACGAGCAGTACTTC | CASSYSGGGYEQYF
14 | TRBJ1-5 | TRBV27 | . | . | TGTGCCAGCAACCGCGGGGGTAGCAATCAGCCCCAGCATTTT | CASNRGGSNQPQHF
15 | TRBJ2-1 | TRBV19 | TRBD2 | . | TGTGCCAGTAGTATTCCAGCGGGGCCTGAAGTTGAGCAGTTCTTC | CASSIPAGPEVEQFF
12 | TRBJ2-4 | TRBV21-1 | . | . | TGTGCCCGTTGTCGTGCCAAAAACATTCAGTACTTC | CARCRAKNIQYF
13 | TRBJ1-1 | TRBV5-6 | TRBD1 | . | TGTGCCAGCAGAGCCGCCGGGACAGGGAGCGGCCTCTTT | CASRAAGTGSGLF
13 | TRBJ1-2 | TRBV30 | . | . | TGTGCCTGGAGTGCAGGACTAGACTATGGCTACACCTTC | CAWSAGLDYGYTF
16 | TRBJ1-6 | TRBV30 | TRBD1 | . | TGTGCCTGGAGTCCACTGGACAGGGACAATAATTCACCCCTCCACTTT | CAWSPLDRDNNSPLHF
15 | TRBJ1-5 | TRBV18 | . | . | TGTGCCAGCTCACCAAAAGGGGCGGGCAATCAGCCCCAGCATTTT | CASSPKGAGNQPQHF
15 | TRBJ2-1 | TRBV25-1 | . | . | TGTGCCAGCAGTGACCACTGGGCTAACTACAATGAGCAGTTCTTC | CASSDHWANYNEQFF
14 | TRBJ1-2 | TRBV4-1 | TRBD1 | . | TGCGCCAGCAGCCAAGATTCGACAGGGGGTGGCTACACCTTC | CASSQDSTGGGYTF
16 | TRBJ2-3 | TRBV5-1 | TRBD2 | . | TGCGCCAGCAGCTTGGGTCTAGCGGGAGCGTCAGATACGCAGTATTTT | CASSLGLAGASDTQYF
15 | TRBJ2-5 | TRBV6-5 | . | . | TGTGCCAGCAGTTCCGTTCTCAGTAAAGGGGTGACCCAGTACTTC | CASSSVLSKGVTQYF
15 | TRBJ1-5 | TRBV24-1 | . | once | TGTGCCACCAGTGCACCAGGGAAGGGCAATCAGCCCCAGCATTTT | CATSAPGKGNQPQHF
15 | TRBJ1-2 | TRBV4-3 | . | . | TGCGCCAGCAGCCAAGCCGCAGGGATGAACTATGGCTACACCTTC | CASSQAAGMNYGYTF
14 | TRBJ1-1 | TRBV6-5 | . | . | TGTGCCAGCAGTTACTCGTTTGGCAGAAATGAAGCTTTCTTT | CASSYSFGRNEAFF
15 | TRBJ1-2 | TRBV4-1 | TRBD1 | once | TGCGCCAGCAGCCAATTGGACACAGGGGACTATGGCTACACCTTC | CASSQLDTGDYGYTF
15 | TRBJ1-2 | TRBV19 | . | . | TGTGCCAGTAGTAAACCCGGGCGGGGAGATTATGGCTACACCTTC | CASSKPGRGDYGYTF
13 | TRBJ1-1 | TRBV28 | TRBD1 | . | TGTGCCAGCAGTCAACAGGGGAGCACTGAAGCTTTCTTT | CASSQQGSTEAFF
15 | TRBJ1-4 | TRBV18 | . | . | TGTGCCAGCTCACCCGGGGGGAGTCCAGGAGAAAAACTGTTTTTT | CASSPGGSPGEKLFF
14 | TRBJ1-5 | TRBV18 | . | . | TGTGCCAGCTCACCAATCGATCAGGATCAGCCCCAGCATTTT | CASSPIDQDQPQHF
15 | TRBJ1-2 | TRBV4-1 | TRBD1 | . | TGCGCCAGCAGCCAAGGGGCAGGGGGCGGGTATGGCTACACCTTC | CASSQGAGGGYGYTF
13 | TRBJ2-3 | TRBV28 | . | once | TGTGCCAGCAGCGGGAGTTCCACAGATACGCAGTATTTT | CASSGSSTDTQYF
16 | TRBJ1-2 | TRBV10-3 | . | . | TGTGCCATCAGTGAGGTTCCCCGGGGGGGAAACTATGGCTACACCTTC | CAISEVPRGGNYGYTF
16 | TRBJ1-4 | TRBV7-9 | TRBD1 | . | TGTGCCAGCAGCTTAGCCGGGACAGGGCTAAGTGAAAAACTGTTTTTT | CASSLAGTGLSEKLFF
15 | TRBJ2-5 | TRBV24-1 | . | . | TGTGCCACCAATTCAGGACAAGCGTACCAAGAGACCCAGTACTTC | CATNSGQAYQETQYF
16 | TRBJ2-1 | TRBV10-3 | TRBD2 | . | TGTGCCATCAGTGTGAGCGGGGGGCCTCCCTACAATGAGCAGTTCTTC | CAISVSGGPPYNEQFF
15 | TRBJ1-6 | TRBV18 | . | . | TGTGCCAGCTCACCAGGCGGATCCTATAATTCACCCCTCCACTTT | CASSPGGSYNSPLHF
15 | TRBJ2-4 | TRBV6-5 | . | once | TGTGCCAGCAGACCGACATGGGAGCGGACCAACATTCAGTACTTC | CASRPTWERTNIQYF
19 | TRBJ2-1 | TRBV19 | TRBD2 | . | TGTGCCAGTAGTAGGACTAGCGGGAGCTTAGGGGGGGTATTTGTTGAGCAGTTCTTC | CASSRTSGSLGGVFVEQFF
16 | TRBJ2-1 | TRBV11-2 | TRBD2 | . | TGTGCCAGCAGCTTAGCCGGGGGGAGTTCCTACAATGAGCAGTTCTTC | CASSLAGGSSYNEQFF
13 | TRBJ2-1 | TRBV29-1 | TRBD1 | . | TGCAGCGTTGCCGCACAGGGGGATGGTGAGCAGTTCTTC | CSVAAQGDGEQFF
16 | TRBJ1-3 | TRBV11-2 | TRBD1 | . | TGTGCCAGCAGCTTAGTTACAGGGGACAATGGAAACACCATATATTTT | CASSLVTGDNGNTIYF
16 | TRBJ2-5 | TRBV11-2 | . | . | TGTGCCAGCAGCCTGGGAACGACGGCGGGAATTGAGACCCAGTACTTC | CASSLGTTAGIETQYF
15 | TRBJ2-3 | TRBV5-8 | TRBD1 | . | TGTGCCAGCAGTTCCGACAGGGCTAGCACAGATACGCAGTATTTT | CASSSDRASTDTQYF
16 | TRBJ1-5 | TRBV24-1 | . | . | TGTGCCACCAGTGACGGTGGCCAGGGCAGAGGTCAGCCCCAGCATTTT | CATSDGGQGRGQPQHF
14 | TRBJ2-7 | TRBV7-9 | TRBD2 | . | TGTGCCAGCAGCTTACTAGCGGAAACTTACGAGCAGTACTTC | CASSLLAETYEQYF
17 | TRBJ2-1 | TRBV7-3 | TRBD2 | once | TGTGCCAGCAGCTCCTCCCTACTAGCGGGAGTATACAATGAGCAGTTCTTC | CASSSSLLAGVYNEQFF
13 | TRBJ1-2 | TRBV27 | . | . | TGTGCCAGCAGCCCAGACAGGAACTATGGCTACACCTTC | CASSPDRNYGYTF